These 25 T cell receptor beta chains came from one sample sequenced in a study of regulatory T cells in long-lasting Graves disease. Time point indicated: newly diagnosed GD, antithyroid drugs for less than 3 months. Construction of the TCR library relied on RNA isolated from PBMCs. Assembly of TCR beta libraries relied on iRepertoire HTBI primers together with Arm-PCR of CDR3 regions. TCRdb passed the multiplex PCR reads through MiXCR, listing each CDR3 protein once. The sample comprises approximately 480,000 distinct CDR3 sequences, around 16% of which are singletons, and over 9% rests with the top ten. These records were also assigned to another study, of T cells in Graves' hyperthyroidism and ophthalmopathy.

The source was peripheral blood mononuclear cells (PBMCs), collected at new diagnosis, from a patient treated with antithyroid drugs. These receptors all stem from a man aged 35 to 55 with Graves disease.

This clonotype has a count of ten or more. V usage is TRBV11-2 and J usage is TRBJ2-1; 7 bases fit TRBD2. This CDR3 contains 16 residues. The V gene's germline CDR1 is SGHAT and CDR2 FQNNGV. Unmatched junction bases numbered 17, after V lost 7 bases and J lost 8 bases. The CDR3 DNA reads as TGTGCCAGCACCCATCTGGGGGGAGGGCTTTTCGATGAGCAGTTCTTC. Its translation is CASTHLGGGLFDEQFF.

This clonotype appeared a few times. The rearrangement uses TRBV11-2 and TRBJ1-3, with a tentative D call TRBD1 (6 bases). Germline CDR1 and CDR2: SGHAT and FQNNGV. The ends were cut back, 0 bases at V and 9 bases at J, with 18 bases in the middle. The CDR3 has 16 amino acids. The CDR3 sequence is CASSLEARTVVGTIYF. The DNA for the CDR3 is TGTGCCAGCAGCTTAGAGGCGCGGACAGTCGTCGGCACCATATATTTT.

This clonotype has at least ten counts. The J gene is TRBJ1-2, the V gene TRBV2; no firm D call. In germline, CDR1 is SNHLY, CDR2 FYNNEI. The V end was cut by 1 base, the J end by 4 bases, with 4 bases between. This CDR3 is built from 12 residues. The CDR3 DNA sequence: TGTGCCAGCAGTGAAGGTACCTATGGCTACACCTTC. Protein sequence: CASSEGTYGYTF.

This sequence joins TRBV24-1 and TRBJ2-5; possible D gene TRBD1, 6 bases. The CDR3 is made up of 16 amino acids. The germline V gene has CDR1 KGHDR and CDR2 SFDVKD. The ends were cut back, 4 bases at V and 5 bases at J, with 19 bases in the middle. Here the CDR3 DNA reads TGTGCCACCAGTGACCCGGGGACACCCGGACGGGAGACCCAGTACTTC. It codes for CATSDPGTPGRETQYF.

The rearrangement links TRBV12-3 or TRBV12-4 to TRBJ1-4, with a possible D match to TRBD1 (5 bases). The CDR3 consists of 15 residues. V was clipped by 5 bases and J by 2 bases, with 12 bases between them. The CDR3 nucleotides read TGTGCCAGCAGTCCCCATGGGGGGACTAATGAAAAACTGTTTTTT. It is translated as CASSPHGGTNEKLFF.

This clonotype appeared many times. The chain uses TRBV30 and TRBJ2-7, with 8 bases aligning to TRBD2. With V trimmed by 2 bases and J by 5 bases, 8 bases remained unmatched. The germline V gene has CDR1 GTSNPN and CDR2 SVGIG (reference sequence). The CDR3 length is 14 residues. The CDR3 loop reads CAWSWRTSIDEQYF. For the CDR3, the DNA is TGTGCCTGGAGTTGGAGGACTAGCATCGACGAGCAGTACTTC.

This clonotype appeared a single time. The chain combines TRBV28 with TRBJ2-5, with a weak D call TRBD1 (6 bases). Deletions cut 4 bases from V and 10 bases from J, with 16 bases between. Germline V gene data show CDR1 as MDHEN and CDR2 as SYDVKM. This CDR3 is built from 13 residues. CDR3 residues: CASSSGTTTGQYF. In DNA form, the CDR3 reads TGTGCCAGCAGTTCTGGGACAACAACCGGCCAGTACTTC.

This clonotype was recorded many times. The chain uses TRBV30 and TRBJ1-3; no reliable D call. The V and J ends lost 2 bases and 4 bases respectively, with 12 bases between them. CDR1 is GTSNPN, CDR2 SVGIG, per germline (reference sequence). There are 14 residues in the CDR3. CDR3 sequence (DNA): TGTGCCTGGAGTCCCCGGACCTTAGGAAACACCATATATTTT. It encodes CAWSPRTLGNTIYF.

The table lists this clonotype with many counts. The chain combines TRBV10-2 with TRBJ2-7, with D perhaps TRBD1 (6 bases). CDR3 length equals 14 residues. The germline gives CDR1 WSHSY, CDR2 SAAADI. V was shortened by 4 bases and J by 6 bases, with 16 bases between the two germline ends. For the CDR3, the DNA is TGCGCCAGCAGTGTCCTTACGACAGGATCCGAGCAGTACTTC. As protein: CASSVLTTGSEQYF.

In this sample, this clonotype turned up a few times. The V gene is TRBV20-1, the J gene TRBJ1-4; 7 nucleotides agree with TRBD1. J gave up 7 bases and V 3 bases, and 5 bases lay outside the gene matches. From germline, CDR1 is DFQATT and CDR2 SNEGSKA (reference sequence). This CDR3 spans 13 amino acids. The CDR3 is CSASGTASEKLFF. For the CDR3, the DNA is TGCAGTGCTAGTGGGACAGCGAGTGAAAAACTGTTTTTT.

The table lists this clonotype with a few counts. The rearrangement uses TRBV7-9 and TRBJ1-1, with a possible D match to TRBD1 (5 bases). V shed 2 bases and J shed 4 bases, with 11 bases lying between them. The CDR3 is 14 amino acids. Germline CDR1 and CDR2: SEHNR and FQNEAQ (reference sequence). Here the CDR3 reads CASSLTQGGTEAFF. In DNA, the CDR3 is TGTGCCAGCAGCTTAACCCAGGGCGGCACTGAAGCTTTCTTT.

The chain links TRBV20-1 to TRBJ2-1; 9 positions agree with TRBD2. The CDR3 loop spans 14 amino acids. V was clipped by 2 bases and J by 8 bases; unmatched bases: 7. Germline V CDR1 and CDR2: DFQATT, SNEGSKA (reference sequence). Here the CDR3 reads CSARKLLAGYEQFF. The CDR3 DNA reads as TGCAGTGCTAGAAAGCTGCTAGCGGGATATGAGCAGTTCTTC.

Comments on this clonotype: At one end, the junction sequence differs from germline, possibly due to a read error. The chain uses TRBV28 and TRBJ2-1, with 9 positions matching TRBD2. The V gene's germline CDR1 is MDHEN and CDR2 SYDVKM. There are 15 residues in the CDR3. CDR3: CVSSPWERGDNEQFF. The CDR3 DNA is TGTGTCAGCAGTCCCTGGGAGCGGGGGGACAATGAGCAGTTCTTC.

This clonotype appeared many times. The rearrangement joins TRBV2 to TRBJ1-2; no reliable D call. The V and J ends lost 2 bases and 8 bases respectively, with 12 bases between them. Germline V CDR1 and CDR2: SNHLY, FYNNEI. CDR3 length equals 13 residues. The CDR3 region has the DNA TGTGCCAGCAGTGAACAGGTGGCGATGGGCTACACCTTC. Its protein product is CASSEQVAMGYTF.

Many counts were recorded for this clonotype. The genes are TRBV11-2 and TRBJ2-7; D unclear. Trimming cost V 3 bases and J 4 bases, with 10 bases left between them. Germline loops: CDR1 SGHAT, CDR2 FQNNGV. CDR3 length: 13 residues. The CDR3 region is CASSFGLLYEQYF. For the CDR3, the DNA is TGTGCCAGCAGCTTTGGTCTTTTATACGAGCAGTACTTC.

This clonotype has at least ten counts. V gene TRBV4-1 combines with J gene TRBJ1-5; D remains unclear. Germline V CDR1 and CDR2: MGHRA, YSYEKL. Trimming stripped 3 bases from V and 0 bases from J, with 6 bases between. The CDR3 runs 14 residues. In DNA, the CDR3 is TGCGCCAGCAGCCATACTGATAGCAATCAGCCCCAGCATTTT. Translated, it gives CASSHTDSNQPQHF.

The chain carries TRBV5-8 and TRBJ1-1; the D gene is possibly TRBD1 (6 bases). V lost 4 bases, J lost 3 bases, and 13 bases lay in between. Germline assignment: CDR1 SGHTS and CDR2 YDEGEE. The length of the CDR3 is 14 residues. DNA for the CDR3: TGTGCCAGCAGCCGACAGGTTCGGGACACTGAAGCTTTCTTT. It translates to CASSRQVRDTEAFF.

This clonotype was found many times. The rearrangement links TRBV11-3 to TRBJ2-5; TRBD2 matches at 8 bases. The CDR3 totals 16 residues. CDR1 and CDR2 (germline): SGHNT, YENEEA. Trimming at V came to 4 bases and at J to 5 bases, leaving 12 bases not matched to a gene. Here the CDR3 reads CASSSSGGRGDETQYF. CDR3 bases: TGTGCCAGCAGCTCCTCGGGTGGGCGGGGGGATGAGACCCAGTACTTC.

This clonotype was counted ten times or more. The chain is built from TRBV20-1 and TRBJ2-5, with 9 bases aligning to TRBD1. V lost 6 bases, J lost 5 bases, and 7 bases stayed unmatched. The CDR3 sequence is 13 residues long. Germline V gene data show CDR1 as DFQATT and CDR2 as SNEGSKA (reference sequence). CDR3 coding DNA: TGCAGTGCCTCCGGACAGGGGAAGGAGACCCAGTACTTC. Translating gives CSASGQGKETQYF.

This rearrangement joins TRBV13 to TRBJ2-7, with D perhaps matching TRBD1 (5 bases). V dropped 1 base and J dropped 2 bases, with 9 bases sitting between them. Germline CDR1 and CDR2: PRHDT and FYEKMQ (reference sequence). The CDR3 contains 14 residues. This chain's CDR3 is CASSLEGETYEQYF. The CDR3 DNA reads TGTGCCAGCAGCTTAGAAGGGGAAACCTACGAGCAGTACTTC.

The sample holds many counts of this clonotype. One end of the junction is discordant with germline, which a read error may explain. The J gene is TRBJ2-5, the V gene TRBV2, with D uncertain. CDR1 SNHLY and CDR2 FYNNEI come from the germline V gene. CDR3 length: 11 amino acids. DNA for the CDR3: TGTGCCAGCACTGAAGAAGAGACCCAGTACTTC. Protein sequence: CASTEEETQYF.

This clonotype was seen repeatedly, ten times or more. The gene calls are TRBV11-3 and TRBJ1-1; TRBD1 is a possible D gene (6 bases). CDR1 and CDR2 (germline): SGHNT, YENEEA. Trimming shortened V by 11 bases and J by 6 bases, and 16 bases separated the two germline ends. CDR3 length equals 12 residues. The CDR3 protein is CAETEQGSEAFF. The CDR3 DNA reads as TGTGCCGAGACGGAACAGGGCTCTGAAGCTTTCTTT. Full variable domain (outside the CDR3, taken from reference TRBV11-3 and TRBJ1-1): EAGVVQSPRYKIIEKKQPVAFWCNPISGHNTLYWYLQNLGQGPELLIRYENEEAVDDSQLPKDRFSAERLKGVDSTLKIQPAELGDSAVYLCAETEQGSEAFFGQGTRLTVV.

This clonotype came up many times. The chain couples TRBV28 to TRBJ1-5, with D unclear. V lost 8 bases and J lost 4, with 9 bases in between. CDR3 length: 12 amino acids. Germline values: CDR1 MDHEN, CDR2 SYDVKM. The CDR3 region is CASALPNQPQHF. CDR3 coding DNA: TGTGCCAGCGCACTCCCTAATCAGCCCCAGCATTTT.

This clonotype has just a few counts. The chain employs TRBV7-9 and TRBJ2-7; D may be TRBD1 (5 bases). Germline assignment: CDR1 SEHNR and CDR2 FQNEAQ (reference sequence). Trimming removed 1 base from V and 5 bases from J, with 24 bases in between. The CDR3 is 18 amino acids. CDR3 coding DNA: TGTGCCAGCAGCTTAGGGGAAAAGACAGCCACCCTATACGACGAGCAGTACTTC. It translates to CASSLGEKTATLYDEQYF.

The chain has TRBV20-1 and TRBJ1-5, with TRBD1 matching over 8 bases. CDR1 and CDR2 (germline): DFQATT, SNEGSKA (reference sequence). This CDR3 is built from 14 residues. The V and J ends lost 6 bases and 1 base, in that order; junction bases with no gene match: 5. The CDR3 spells CSALDRESNQPQHF. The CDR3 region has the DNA TGCAGTGCCCTGGACAGGGAGAGCAATCAGCCCCAGCATTTT.